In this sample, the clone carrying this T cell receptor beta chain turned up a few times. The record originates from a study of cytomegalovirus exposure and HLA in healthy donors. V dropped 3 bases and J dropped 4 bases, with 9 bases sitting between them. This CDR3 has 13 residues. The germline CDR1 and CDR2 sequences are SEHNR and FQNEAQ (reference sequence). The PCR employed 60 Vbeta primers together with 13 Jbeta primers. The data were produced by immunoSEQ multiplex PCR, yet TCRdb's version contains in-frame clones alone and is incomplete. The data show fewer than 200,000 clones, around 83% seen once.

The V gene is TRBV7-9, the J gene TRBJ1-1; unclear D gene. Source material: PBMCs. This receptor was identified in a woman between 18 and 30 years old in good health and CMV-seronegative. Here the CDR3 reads CASSFGGITEAFF. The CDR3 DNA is TGTGCCAGCAGCTTCGGAGGGATCACTGAAGCTTTCTTT.